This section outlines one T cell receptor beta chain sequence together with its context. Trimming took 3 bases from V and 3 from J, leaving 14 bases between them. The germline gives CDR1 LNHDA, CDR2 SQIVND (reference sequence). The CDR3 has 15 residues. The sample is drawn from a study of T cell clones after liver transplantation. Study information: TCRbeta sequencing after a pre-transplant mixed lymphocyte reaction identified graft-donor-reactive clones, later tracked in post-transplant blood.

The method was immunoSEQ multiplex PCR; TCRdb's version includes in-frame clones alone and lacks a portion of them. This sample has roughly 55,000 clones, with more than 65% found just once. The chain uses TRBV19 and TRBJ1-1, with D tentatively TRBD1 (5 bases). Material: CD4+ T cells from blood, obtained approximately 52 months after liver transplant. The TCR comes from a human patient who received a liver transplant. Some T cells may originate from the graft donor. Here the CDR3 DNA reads TGTGCCAGTAGTATTTTGGGAGAAGGGGACACTGAAGCTTTCTTT. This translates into CASSILGEGDTEAFF.